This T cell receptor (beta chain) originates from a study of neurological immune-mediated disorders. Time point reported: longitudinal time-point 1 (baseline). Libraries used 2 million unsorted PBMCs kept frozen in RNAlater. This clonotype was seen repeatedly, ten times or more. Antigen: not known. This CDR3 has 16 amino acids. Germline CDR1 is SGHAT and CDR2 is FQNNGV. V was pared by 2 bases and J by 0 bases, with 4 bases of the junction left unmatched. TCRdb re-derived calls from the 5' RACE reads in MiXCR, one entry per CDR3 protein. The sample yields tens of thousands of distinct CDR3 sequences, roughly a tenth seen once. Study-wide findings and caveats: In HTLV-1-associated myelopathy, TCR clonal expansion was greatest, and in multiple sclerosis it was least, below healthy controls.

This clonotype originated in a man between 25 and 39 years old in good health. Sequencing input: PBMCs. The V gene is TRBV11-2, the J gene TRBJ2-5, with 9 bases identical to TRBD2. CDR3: CASSLPASGNQETQYF. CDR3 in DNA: TGTGCCAGCAGCTTACCGGCTAGCGGGAACCAAGAGACCCAGTACTTC. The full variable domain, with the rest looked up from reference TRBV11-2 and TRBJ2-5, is EAGVAQSPRYKIIEKRQSVAFWCNPISGHATLYWYQQILGQGPKLLIQFQNNGVVDDSQLPKDRFSAERLKGVDSTLKIQPAKLEDSAVYLCASSLPASGNQETQYFGPGTRLLVL.